Below are 30 T cell receptor beta chains sequenced from a single sample in a study of cytomegalovirus exposure and HLA in healthy donors. A multiplex PCR was run with 60 Vbeta primers and 13 Jbeta primers. Generated by immunoSEQ multiplex PCR, the TCRdb table keeps only in-frame clones and is missing some. The data hold about 160,000 clones, with around 84% observed a single time. Sequencing was done on a sample of PBMCs. These receptors all stem from a male donor in good health and CMV-seropositive.

This chain links TRBV5-4 with TRBJ1-2; D not resolved. The V and J ends lost 2 bases and 5 bases respectively, with 10 bases between them. The CDR3 totals 13 residues. Per germline, CDR1 SGHNT and CDR2 YYREEE (reference sequence). Here the CDR3 DNA reads TGTGCCAGCAGCTTTACGGGTGAATATGGCTACACCTTC. This encodes CASSFTGEYGYTF.

The chain uses TRBV7-2 and TRBJ2-1; D remains ambiguous. V was shortened by 0 bases and J by 6 bases, with 9 bases between the two germline ends. The CDR3 is 14 amino acids. From germline, CDR1 is SGHTA and CDR2 FQGNSA. The chain's CDR3 is CASSLAGQRNEQFF. CDR3 in DNA: TGTGCCAGCAGCTTAGCAGGCCAGCGCAATGAGCAGTTCTTC.

This chain uses TRBV6-1 with TRBJ2-1, with a tentative D call TRBD1 (8 bases). The CDR3 runs to 14 residues. Germline V lookup: CDR1 MNHNS, CDR2 SASEGT. The V end lost 9 bases, the J end lost 6 bases, and 18 bases lay between the germline ends. The CDR3 reads CASVQGGTSNEQFF. The CDR3 bases are TGTGCCAGTGTACAGGGGGGGACGAGCAATGAGCAGTTCTTC.

The chain couples TRBV30 to TRBJ2-5; perhaps TRBD1 as D (5 bases). Matching the DNA end better, TRBJ2-7 makes the J call doubtful. CDR3 length: 12 amino acids. Germline-derived CDR1 and CDR2 are GTSNPN and SVGIG (reference sequence). CDR3 residues: CAWSSQVYEQYF. The CDR3 bases are TGTGCCTGGAGTTCACAGGTCTACGAGCAGTACTTC.

This clone was seen a handful of times. This chain connects TRBV7-2 to TRBJ1-6; TRBD1 agrees at 10 bases. V trimming: 5 bases; J trimming: 7 bases; junction bases outside the gene matches: 8. CDR1 SGHTA and CDR2 FQGNSA come from the germline V gene. CDR3 size: 16 residues. CDR3 sequence reads: CASSKEPGQGNSPLHF. CDR3 coding DNA: TGTGCCAGCAGCAAAGAACCGGGACAGGGGAATTCACCCCTCCACTTT.

This clone was counted a single time. One end of the junction fails to match germline, which may point to a read error. This sample also contains other DNA sequences that code for the same CDR3. The chain joins TRBV27 to TRBJ1-1; TRBD1 matches 10 bases. Germline CDR1 and CDR2: MNHEY and SMNVEV (reference sequence). The CDR3 consists of 13 residues. CDR3 sequence: CASRDRGNTEAFF. CDR3 in DNA: TGTGCCAGCAGGGACAGGGGGAACACTGAGGCTTTCTTT.

The gene calls are TRBV5-4 and TRBJ2-2, with D possibly matching TRBD2 (6 bases). Trimming left V 3 bases short and J 3 bases short, with 9 bases between. Germline CDR1 and CDR2: SGHNT and YYREEE (reference sequence). The CDR3 sequence is 14 residues long. CDR3 sequence reads: CASSSGSHTGELFF. DNA for the CDR3: TGTGCCAGCAGCTCCGGGAGCCACACCGGGGAGCTGTTTTTT.

The rearrangement joins TRBV7-2 to TRBJ1-2, with 8 positions matching TRBD1. V trimming: 8 bases; J trimming: 8 bases; junction bases outside the gene matches: 10. This CDR3 has 13 amino acids. CDR1 SGHTA and CDR2 FQGNSA come from the germline V gene. The CDR3 loop is CASGRSGGGGYTF. The CDR3 DNA follows: TGTGCCAGCGGACGGTCAGGGGGCGGGGGCTACACCTTC.

The gene calls are TRBV5-1 and TRBJ2-1; 7 bases agree with TRBD2. V was clipped by 0 bases and J by 10 bases; unmatched bases: 10. Germline loops: CDR1 SGHRS, CDR2 YFSETQ. The CDR3 length is 15 residues. DNA of the CDR3: TGCGCCAGCAGCTTGGGGTCAACTAGCGCTTTAGAGCAGTTCTTC. Amino acids: CASSLGSTSALEQFF. Using reference TRBV5-1 and TRBJ2-1 for the parts outside the CDR3, the full variable domain is KAGVTQTPRYLIKTRGQQVTLSCSPISGHRSVSWYQQTPGQGLQFLFEYFSETQRNKGNFPGRFSGRQFSNSRSEMNVSTLELGDSALYLCASSLGSTSALEQFFGPGTRLTVL.

The V and J genes are TRBV30 and TRBJ2-3; 9 bases are shared with TRBD2. Germline loops: CDR1 GTSNPN, CDR2 SVGIG (reference sequence). CDR3 length equals 17 residues. V was clipped by 3 bases and J by 2 bases; unmatched bases: 12. The CDR3 loop is CAWRRTRLADNTDTQYF. Written as DNA, the CDR3 is TGTGCCTGGAGGCGTACGCGACTAGCGGATAACACAGATACGCAGTATTTT.

This sequence joins TRBV20-1 and TRBJ1-2; 9 bases line up with TRBD1. Trimming removed 5 bases from V and 7 bases from J; junction bases left unmatched: 2. This CDR3 is built from 11 residues. Germline V gene sequence: CDR1 DFQATT, CDR2 SNEGSKA (reference sequence). CDR3 nucleotide sequence: TGCAGTGCTGGACAGGGGATTGGCTACACCTTC. It translates to CSAGQGIGYTF.

The chain has TRBV28 and TRBJ2-7, with 12 bases that match TRBD1. The trim removed 7 bases at V and 5 bases at J, leaving 9 bases unmatched. Per the germline V gene, CDR1 is MDHEN and CDR2 is SYDVKM. CDR3 size: 15 residues. Written as DNA, the CDR3 is TGTGCCAGCACAAATGGAGGGACAGGGGGCAACGAGCAGTACTTC. Protein sequence: CASTNGGTGGNEQYF. The whole variable domain, filled in from reference TRBV28 and TRBJ2-7, reads DVKVTQSSRYLVKRTGEKVFLECVQDMDHENMFWYRQDPGLGLRLIYFSYDVKMKEKGDIPEGYSVSREKKERFSLILESASTNQTSMYLCASTNGGTGGNEQYFGPGTRLTVT.

The chain is built from TRBV7-9 and TRBJ1-3; D is perhaps TRBD1 (6 bases). The CDR3 sequence is 16 residues long. CDR1 and CDR2 from the germline V gene are SEHNR and FQNEAQ (reference sequence). Trimming removed 6 bases at V and 0 bases at J, with 15 bases between. CDR3 DNA: TGTGCCAGCAGGAGGGACACCTTGAACTCTGGAAACACCATATATTTT. It encodes CASRRDTLNSGNTIYF.

The rearrangement uses TRBV7-2 and TRBJ2-5; TRBD1 might be the D (5 bases). V lost 2 bases to trimming and J lost 5 bases, with 6 bases between them. Germline CDR1 is SGHTA and CDR2 is FQGNSA. The CDR3 sequence is 12 residues long. CDR3 protein: CASSLKGETQYF. CDR3 bases: TGTGCCAGCAGCTTAAAGGGGGAGACCCAGTACTTC.

This chain joins TRBV30 and TRBJ2-7; 7 bases map to TRBD1. This CDR3 is built from 14 residues. Losses at the gene ends were 4 bases for V and 2 bases for J; bases not matched to a gene: 8. Germline CDR1 GTSNPN, CDR2 SVGIG (reference sequence). In DNA, the CDR3 is TGTGCCTGGACAGAGACAGGGTGGACCTACGAGCAGTACTTC. It yields the protein CAWTETGWTYEQYF.

The J gene is TRBJ1-2, the V gene TRBV2; 10 bases line up with TRBD1. Germline V lookup: CDR1 SNHLY, CDR2 FYNNEI. The trim removed 6 bases at V and 7 bases at J, leaving 8 bases unmatched. The CDR3 consists of 14 residues. This chain's CDR3 is CASRFGTGATGYTF. The CDR3, as DNA: TGTGCCAGCAGGTTCGGGACAGGGGCGACTGGCTACACCTTC.

The gene calls are TRBV7-9 and TRBJ2-1; 12 positions match TRBD2. Germline V gives CDR1 SEHNR, CDR2 FQNEAQ (reference sequence). V lost 0 bases, J lost 4 bases, and 7 bases stayed unmatched. The CDR3 sequence is 18 residues long. For the CDR3, the DNA is TGTGCCAGCAGCTTAGCATTGGGACTAGCGGGCCGATACAATGAGCAGTTCTTC. The encoded protein is CASSLALGLAGRYNEQFF.

The V gene is TRBV6-5, the J gene TRBJ2-3, with 8 bases aligning to TRBD1. This CDR3 contains 15 residues. CDR1 and CDR2 (germline): MNHEY, SVGAGI. V shed 5 bases and J 2 bases; nucleotides not matched to a gene: 6. The CDR3 DNA sequence: TGTGCCAGCAGTGCCGGACAGGGCTCCACAGATACGCAGTATTTT. Translated, it gives CASSAGQGSTDTQYF.

The chain links TRBV29-1 to TRBJ2-1; 7 bases align to TRBD1. The CDR3 is made up of 11 amino acids. CDR1 is SQVTM and CDR2 is ANQGSEA in the germline V gene. J gave up 7 bases and V 7 bases, and 4 bases lay outside the gene matches. CDR3 nucleotide sequence: TGCAGCGCAGACAGGGTAAATGAGCAGTTCTTC. Encoded protein: CSADRVNEQFF.

The V and J genes are TRBV18 and TRBJ1-2; weak D call: TRBD1 (5 bases). The CDR3 loop spans 14 amino acids. Germline V gives CDR1 KGHSH, CDR2 LQKENI. Trimming shortened V by 6 bases and J by 3 bases, and 14 bases separated the two germline ends. The CDR3 coding sequence is TGTGCCAGCTCTCTCAGGGCTGACTACTATGGCTACACCTTC. It yields the protein CASSLRADYYGYTF.

The V gene is TRBV6-6, the J gene TRBJ1-5; 9 positions match TRBD1. The CDR3 length is 13 residues. Germline V gives CDR1 MNHNY, CDR2 SVGAGI (reference sequence). After removal of 7 bases from V and 7 bases from J, the junction contained 5 bases not matched to a gene. CDR3 sequence reads: CASIKQGAQPQHF. CDR3 DNA: TGTGCCAGCATCAAACAGGGGGCGCAGCCCCAGCATTTT.

The V and J genes are TRBV5-5 and TRBJ1-2; D is undetermined. CDR1 and CDR2 (germline): SGHKS, YYEKEE (reference sequence). Trimming took off 0 bases at V and 4 bases at J, with 10 bases between the two ends. This CDR3 is built from 14 residues. CDR3 region: CASSLELTGYGYTF. The CDR3, as DNA: TGTGCCAGCAGCTTGGAACTGACGGGCTATGGCTACACCTTC.

The V call is TRBV30, the J call TRBJ1-2; D possibly corresponds to TRBD1 (5 bases). Germline V gives CDR1 GTSNPN, CDR2 SVGIG (reference sequence). The CDR3 is 14 amino acids. Trimming removed 6 bases at V and 1 base at J, with 15 bases between. This CDR3 reads CACRYAGLNYGYTF. CDR3 coding DNA: TGTGCCTGCCGGTACGCAGGGCTTAACTATGGCTACACCTTC.

This rearrangement joins TRBV2 to TRBJ1-5, with a tentative D call TRBD1 (6 bases). Trimming stripped 3 bases from V and 1 base from J, with 7 bases between. The CDR3 contains 14 residues. Germline V gene lookup returns CDR1 SNHLY and CDR2 FYNNEI. In DNA form, the CDR3 reads TGTGCCAGCAGTGAGGGGGCCAGCAATCAGCCCCAGCATTTT. Protein: CASSEGASNQPQHF.

This chain uses TRBV4-1 with TRBJ2-2; D not resolved. CDR3 length: 14 amino acids. V was shortened by 0 bases and J by 2 bases, with 4 bases between the two germline ends. CDR1 is MGHRA, CDR2 YSYEKL, per germline. The CDR3 nucleotides are TGCGCCAGCAGCCAAGACAGAAACACCGGGGAGCTGTTTTTT. It specifies CASSQDRNTGELFF.

The chain joins TRBV28 to TRBJ2-7, with D perhaps TRBD2 (7 bases). This CDR3 spans 15 amino acids. Germline CDR1 is MDHEN and CDR2 is SYDVKM. Trimming removed 2 bases at V and 3 bases at J, with 14 bases between. The CDR3: CASSLPRGLNYEQYF. The CDR3 bases are TGTGCCAGCAGTTTACCGCGGGGGCTGAACTACGAGCAGTACTTC.

The CDR3 nucleotides are TGCGCCAGCAGCTTGACAGGGGGTGGTGAGACCCAGTACTTC. Its translation: CASSLTGGGETQYF. This sequence joins TRBV5-1 and TRBJ2-5, with 8 bases matching TRBD1. The V gene end was trimmed by 1 base and the J gene end by 5 bases; junction bases not matched to a gene: 4. Germline V gives CDR1 SGHRS, CDR2 YFSETQ. CDR3 length: 14 residues. Full variable domain (outside the CDR3, taken from reference TRBV5-1 and TRBJ2-5): KAGVTQTPRYLIKTRGQQVTLSCSPISGHRSVSWYQQTPGQGLQFLFEYFSETQRNKGNFPGRFSGRQFSNSRSEMNVSTLELGDSALYLCASSLTGGGETQYFGPGTRLLVL.

The CDR3 reads CATSRDVRVSLIEKLFF. The CDR3 bases are TGTGCCACCAGCAGAGATGTCAGGGTATCGTTAATTGAAAAACTGTTTTTT. The V and J genes are TRBV15 and TRBJ1-4, with a weak D call TRBD1 (5 bases). The germline gives CDR1 LNHNV, CDR2 YYDKDF (reference sequence). The CDR3 contains 17 residues. V gave up 0 bases and J gave up 7 bases, with 18 bases separating them.

This rearrangement joins TRBV2 to TRBJ2-3, with 8 positions matching TRBD1. CDR1 is SNHLY and CDR2 is FYNNEI in the germline V gene. This CDR3 spans 15 amino acids. J gave up 5 bases and V 6 bases, and 10 bases lay outside the gene matches. The CDR3 region is CASSVTGVWGDTQYF. In DNA form, the CDR3 reads TGTGCCAGCAGCGTGACAGGGGTTTGGGGAGATACGCAGTATTTT.

This clone showed up just once. J is TRBJ1-2 and V is TRBV9; D not resolved. CDR1 and CDR2 from the germline V gene are SGDLS and YYNGEE. CDR3 length: 14 residues. V lost 1 base, J lost 5 bases, and 12 bases lay in between. CDR3 loop: CASSVTGDRYGYTF. The CDR3 nucleotides read TGTGCCAGCAGCGTAACCGGAGACCGGTATGGCTACACCTTC.